This TCR beta chain was recovered during a study of CD8+ T cells in alopecia areata. Turning to the study itself: It was oral tofacitinib, at 5 to 10 mg twice daily, that treated patients received. The study's findings and limits: An increase in clonality over normal scalp was evident in lesional scalp, especially alopecia totalis/universalis.

There are 13 residues in the CDR3. Germline V gene data show CDR1 as GTSNPN and CDR2 as SVGIG (reference sequence). The ends were cut back, 0 bases at V and 6 bases at J, with 8 bases in the middle. For this clone: Its antigen remains unidentified.

RNA, once extracted, was reverse transcribed into cDNA for use as the sequencing template. Sequencing was performed with immunoSEQ multiplex PCR; in TCRdb, only in-frame clones are kept and a portion is missing. The repertoire includes around 98,000 clones, 40% to 55% of them detected once, and around 0.8% sits in the top ten. Specimen: CD4+ T cells sorted from blood. The TCR sequence derives from a human donor with alopecia areata. This sequence joins TRBV30 and TRBJ2-2, with D unclear. The CDR3 region has the DNA TGTGCCTGGAGTGTGAATGTCGCCGGGGAGCTGTTTTTT. Its protein product is CAWSVNVAGELFF.